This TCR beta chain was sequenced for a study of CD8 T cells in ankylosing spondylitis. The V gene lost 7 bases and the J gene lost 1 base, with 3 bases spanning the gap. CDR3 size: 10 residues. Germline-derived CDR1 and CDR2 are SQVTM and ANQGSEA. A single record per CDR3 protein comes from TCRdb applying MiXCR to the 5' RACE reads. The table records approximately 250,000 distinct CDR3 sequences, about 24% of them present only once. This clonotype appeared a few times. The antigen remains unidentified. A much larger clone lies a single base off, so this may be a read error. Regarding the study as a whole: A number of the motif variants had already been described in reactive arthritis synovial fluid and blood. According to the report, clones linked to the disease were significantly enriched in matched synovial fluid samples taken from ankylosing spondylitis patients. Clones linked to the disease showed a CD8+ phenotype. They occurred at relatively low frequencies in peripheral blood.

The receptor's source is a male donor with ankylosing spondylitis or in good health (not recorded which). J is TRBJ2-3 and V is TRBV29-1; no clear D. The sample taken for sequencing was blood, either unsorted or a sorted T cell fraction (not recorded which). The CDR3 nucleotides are TGCAGCGGCGGCACAGATACGCAGTATTTT. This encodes CSGGTDTQYF.